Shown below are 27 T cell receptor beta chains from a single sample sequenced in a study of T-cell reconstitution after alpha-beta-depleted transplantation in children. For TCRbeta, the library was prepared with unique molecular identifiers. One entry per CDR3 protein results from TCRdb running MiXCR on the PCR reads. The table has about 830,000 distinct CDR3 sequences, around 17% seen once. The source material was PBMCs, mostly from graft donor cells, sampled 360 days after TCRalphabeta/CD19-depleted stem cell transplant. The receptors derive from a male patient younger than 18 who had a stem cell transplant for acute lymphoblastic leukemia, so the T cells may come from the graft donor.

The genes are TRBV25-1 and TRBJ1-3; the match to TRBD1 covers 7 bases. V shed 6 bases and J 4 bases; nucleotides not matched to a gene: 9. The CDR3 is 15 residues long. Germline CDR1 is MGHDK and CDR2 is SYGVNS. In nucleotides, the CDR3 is TGTGCCAGCAGCGAAACAGGGGTATCAGGAAACACCATATATTTT. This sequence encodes CASSETGVSGNTIYF.

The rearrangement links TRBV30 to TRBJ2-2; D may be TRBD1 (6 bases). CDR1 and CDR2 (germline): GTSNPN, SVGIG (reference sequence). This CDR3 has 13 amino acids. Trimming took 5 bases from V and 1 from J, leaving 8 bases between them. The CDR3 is CAWGGQNTGELFF. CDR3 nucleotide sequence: TGTGCCTGGGGGGGCCAGAACACCGGGGAGCTGTTTTTT.

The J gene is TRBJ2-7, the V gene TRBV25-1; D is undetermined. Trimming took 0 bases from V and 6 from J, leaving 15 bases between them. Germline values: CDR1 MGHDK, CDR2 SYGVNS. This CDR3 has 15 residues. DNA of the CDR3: TGTGCCAGCAGTGAATATGGCAGAGGAGTTGGCGAGCAGTACTTC. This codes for CASSEYGRGVGEQYF.

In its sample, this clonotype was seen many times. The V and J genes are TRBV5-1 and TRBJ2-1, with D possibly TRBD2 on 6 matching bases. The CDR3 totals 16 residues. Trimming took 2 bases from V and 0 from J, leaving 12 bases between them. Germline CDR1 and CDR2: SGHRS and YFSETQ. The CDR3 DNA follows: TGCGCCAGCAGCTTTATACTAGCCACCTCCTACAATGAGCAGTTCTTC. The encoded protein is CASSFILATSYNEQFF.

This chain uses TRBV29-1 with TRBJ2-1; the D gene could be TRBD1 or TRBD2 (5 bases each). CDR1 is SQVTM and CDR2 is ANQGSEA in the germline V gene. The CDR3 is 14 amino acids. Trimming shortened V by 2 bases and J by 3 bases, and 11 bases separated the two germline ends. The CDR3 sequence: CSVEPGRGYNEQFF. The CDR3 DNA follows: TGCAGCGTTGAACCGGGAAGGGGCTACAATGAGCAGTTCTTC.

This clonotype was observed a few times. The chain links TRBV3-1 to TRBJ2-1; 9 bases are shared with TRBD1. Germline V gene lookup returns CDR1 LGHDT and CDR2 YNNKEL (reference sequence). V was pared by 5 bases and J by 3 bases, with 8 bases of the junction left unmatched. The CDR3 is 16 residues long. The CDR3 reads CASSSGTGFLYNEQFF. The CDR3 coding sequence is TGTGCCAGCAGCTCCGGGACAGGGTTCCTCTACAATGAGCAGTTCTTC.

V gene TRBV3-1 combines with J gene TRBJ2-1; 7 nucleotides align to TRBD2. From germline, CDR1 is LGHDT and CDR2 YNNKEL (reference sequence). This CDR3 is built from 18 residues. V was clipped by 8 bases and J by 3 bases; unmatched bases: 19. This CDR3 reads CASCLARGREYDYNEQFF. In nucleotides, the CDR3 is TGTGCCAGCTGTTTAGCAAGAGGGCGGGAGTATGACTACAATGAGCAGTTCTTC.

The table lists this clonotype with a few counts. CDR3 protein: CASSLASIIAGFFDNEQFF. For the CDR3, the DNA is TGTGCCAGCAGCTTAGCATCGATTATAGCGGGGTTTTTTGACAATGAGCAGTTCTTC. This chain links TRBV7-8 with TRBJ2-1, with 8 bases fitting TRBD2. The junction had 15 bases not matched to a gene; V was cut back by 0 bases and J by 5 bases. The CDR3 contains 19 residues. The germline CDR1 and CDR2 sequences are SGHVS and FQNEAQ.

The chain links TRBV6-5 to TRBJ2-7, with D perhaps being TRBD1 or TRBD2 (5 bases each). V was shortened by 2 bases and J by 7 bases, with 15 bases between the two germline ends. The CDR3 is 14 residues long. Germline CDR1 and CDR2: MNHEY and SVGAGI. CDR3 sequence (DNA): TGTGCCAGCAGTTACGGGAAGGACTGGGGGGAGCAGTACTTC. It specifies CASSYGKDWGEQYF.

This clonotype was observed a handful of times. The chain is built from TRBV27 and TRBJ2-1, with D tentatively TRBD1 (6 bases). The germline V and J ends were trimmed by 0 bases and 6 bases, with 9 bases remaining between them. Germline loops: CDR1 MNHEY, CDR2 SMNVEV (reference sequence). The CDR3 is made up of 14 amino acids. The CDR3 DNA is TGTGCCAGCAGTTTATCGGGGGCTAGCAATGAGCAGTTCTTC. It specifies CASSLSGASNEQFF.

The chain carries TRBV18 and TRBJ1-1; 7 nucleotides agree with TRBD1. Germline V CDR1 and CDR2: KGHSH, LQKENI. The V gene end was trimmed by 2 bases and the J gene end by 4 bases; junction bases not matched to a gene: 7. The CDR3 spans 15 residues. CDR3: CASSPLGQVTTEAFF. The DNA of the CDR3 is TGTGCCAGCTCACCATTAGGACAGGTTACCACTGAAGCTTTCTTT. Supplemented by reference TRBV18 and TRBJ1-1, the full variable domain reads NAGVMQNPRHLVRRRGQEARLRCSPMKGHSHVYWYRQLPEEGLKFMVYLQKENIIDESGMPKERFSAEFPKEGPSILRIQQVVRGDSAAYFCASSPLGQVTTEAFFGQGTRLTVV.

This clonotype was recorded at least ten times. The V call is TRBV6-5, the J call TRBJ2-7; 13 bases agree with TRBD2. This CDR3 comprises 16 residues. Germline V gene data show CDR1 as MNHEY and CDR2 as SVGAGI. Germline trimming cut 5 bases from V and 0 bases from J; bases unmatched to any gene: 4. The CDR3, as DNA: TGTGCCAGCAGTCCACTAGCGGGAGGGTACTCCTACGAGCAGTACTTC. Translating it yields CASSPLAGGYSYEQYF.

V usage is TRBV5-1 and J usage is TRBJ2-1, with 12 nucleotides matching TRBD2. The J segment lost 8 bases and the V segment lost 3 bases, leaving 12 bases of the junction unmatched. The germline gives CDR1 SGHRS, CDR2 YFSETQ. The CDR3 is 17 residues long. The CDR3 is CASSYRGLAGIEHEQFF. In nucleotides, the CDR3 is TGCGCCAGCAGCTATCGAGGACTAGCGGGAATCGAGCATGAGCAGTTCTTC.

In DNA, the CDR3 is TGTGCCAGCAGTTTATTGCCGGGGTGGGTAGCTTTCTTT. It encodes CASSLLPGWVAFF. The chain uses TRBV12-3 or TRBV12-4 and TRBJ1-1; D gene uncertain. The V gene lost 2 bases and the J gene lost 10 bases, with 14 bases spanning the gap. CDR3 length equals 13 residues.

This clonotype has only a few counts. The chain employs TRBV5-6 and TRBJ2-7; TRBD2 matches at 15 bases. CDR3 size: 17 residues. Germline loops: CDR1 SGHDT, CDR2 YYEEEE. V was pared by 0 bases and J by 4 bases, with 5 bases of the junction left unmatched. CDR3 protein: CASSLAGLAGGGYEQYF. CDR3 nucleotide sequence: TGTGCCAGCAGCTTGGCGGGACTAGCGGGAGGCGGGTACGAGCAGTACTTC.

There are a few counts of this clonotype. The CDR3 loop is CASSLGTPNYEQYF. The CDR3 DNA follows: TGCGCCAGCAGCTTAGGGACTCCCAACTACGAGCAGTACTTC. The chain uses TRBV5-1 and TRBJ2-7; a possible D gene is TRBD2 (6 bases). Trimming cost V 2 bases and J 3 bases, with 12 bases left between them. Germline V gene sequence: CDR1 SGHRS, CDR2 YFSETQ. This CDR3 has 14 residues.

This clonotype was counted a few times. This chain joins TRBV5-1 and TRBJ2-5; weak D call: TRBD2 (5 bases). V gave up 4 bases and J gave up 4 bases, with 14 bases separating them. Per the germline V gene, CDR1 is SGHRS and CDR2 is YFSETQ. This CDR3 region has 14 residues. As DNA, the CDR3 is TGCGCCAGCAGCCAGACGGGGAGCGTAGAGACCCAGTACTTC. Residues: CASSQTGSVETQYF.

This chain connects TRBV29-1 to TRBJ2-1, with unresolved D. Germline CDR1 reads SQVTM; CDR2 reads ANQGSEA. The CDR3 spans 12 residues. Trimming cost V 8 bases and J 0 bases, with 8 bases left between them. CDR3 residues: CSCLGSYNEQFF. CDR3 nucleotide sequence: TGCAGCTGTCTCGGCTCCTACAATGAGCAGTTCTTC.

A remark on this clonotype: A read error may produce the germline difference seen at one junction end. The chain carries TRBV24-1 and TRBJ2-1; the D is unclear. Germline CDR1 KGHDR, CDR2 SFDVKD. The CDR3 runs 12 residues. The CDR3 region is CATSGAFNDQFF. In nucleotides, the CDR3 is TGTGCCACCAGTGGGGCCTTCAATGACCAGTTCTTC.

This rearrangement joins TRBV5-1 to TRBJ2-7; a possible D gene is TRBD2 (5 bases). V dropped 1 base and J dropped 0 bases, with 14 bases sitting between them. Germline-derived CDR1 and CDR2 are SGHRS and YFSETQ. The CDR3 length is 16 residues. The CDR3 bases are TGCGCCAGCAGCTTGTTTGCTGGACTCAGCTCCTACGAGCAGTACTTC. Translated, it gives CASSLFAGLSSYEQYF.

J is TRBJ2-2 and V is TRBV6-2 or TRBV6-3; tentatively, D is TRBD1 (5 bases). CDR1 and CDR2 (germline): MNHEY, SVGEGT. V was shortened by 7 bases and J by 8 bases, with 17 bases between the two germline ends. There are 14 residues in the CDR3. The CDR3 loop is CASTLDSRVGELFF. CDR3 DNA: TGTGCCAGCACCCTCGACAGTAGGGTGGGGGAGCTGTTTTTT.

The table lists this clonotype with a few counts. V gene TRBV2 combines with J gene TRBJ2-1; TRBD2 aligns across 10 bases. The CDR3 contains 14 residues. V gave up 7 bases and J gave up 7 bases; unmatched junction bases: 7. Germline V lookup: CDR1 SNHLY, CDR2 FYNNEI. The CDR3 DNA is TGTGCCAGCAAGCTAGCGGGAGCAACTAATGAGCAGTTCTTC. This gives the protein CASKLAGATNEQFF.

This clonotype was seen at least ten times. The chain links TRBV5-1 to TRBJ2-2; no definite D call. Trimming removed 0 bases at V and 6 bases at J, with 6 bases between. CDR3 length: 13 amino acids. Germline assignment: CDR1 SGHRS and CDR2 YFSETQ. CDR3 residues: CASSLGVPGELFF. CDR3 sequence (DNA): TGCGCCAGCAGCTTGGGAGTCCCCGGGGAGCTGTTTTTT.

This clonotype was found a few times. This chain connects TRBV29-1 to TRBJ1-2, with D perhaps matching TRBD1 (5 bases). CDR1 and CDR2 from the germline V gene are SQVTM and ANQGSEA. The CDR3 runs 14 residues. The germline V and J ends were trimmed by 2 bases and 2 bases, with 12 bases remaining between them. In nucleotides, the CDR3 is TGCAGCGTTGAAATACAGGCTACGAACTATGGCTACACCTTC. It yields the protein CSVEIQATNYGYTF. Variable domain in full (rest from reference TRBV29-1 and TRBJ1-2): SAVISQKPSRDICQRGTSLTIQCQVDSQVTMMFWYRQQPGQSLTLIATANQGSEATYESGFVIDKFPISRPNLTFSTLTVSNMSPEDSSIYLCSVEIQATNYGYTFGSGTRLTVV.

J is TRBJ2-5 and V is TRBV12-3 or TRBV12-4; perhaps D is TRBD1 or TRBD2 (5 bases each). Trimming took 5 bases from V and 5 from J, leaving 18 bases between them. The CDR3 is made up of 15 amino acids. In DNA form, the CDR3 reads TGTGCCAGCAGTGACCTGCTTGGCGAGGGGGAGACCCAGTACTTC. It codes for CASSDLLGEGETQYF.

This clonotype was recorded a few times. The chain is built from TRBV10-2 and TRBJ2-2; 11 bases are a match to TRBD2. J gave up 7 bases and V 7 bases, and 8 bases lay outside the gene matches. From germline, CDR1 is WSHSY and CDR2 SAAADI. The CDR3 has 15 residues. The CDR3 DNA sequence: TGCGCCAGCAAAGTAGCGGGAGGGTACTACGGGGAGCTGTTTTTT. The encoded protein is CASKVAGGYYGELFF.

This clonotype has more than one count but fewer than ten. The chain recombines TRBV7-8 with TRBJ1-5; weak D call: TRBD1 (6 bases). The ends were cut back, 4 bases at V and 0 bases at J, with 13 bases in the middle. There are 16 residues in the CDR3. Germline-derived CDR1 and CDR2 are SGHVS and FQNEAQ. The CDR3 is CASSSLRGGSNQPQHF. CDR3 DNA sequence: TGTGCCAGCAGCTCCCTGAGAGGGGGTAGCAATCAGCCCCAGCATTTT.